This TCR beta chain was identified during a study of PD-1 blockade in classical Hodgkin lymphoma. Study conclusions and caveats: The origin of the repertoire differences remains undefined, with disease activity or prior therapy as possible causes.

Relapse after autologous stem cell transplantation occurred in every patient, and brentuximab vedotin exposure varied. Germline CDR1 MGHRA, CDR2 YSYEKL. The CDR3 is 11 amino acids. Sequenced by immunoSEQ multiplex PCR; TCRdb stores in-frame clones only, minus some. This sample yields tens of thousands of clones, of which 88% are seen a single time; roughly 5.4% belongs to the top ten. Concerning this clone itself: The antigen is unknown. The junction and the germline gene differ at one end; a read error may be behind it.

The input for sequencing was peripheral blood mononuclear cells (PBMCs), taken before the second cycle of nivolumab. This sequence was found in a human donor with classical Hodgkin lymphoma. The chain couples TRBV4-1 to TRBJ2-2; unclear D gene. The CDR3 DNA follows: TGCGCCAGCGGCCACACCGGGGAGCTGTTTTTT. This gives the protein CASGHTGELFF.